This TCR beta chain was recorded in a study of regulatory and conventional T cells in RAG deficiency (dated 2017 in TCRdb). Background on the whole study: The study used high-throughput TCR beta sequencing to compare repertoire diversity and composition of Treg, conventional CD4+ and CD8+ T cells between RAG-deficient patients and healthy controls.

The count of this clone is one. Its antigen is still unknown. Base quality data are lacking; no much larger clone is found one base away. The library was prepared using the immunoSEQ multiplex PCR assay. Genomic DNA from the sorted T-cell subsets was used to amplify rearranged TCR beta chain products, which were then sequenced. In the original analysis: Shannon entropy and Simpson indices were used to measure the diversity of productive TCR beta rearrangements in each repertoire. To assess clonal expansion, the frequencies of the 100 most abundant productive TCR beta clonotypes were added up as a share of total reads. A self-reactivity index based on amino acid usage at CDR3beta positions 6 and 7 was applied to the TRB repertoires. Two-way ANOVA was used for repertoire analyses, while Student t or Mann-Whitney tests were used for flow cytometric analyses. TCRdb holds this immuneACCESS table with in-frame rearrangements only. Some clones are missing; in checked studies, unresolved V genes explain under half, and the rest has no known cause. Clone size and the V and J calls come from that table; the DNA yielded D and trimming. The sample table records 25,000 to 35,000 clones; 85% to 90% of these occur just once. The ten largest clonotypes hold under 7% of the sample.

Several healthy control donors served as the comparison group for repertoire analyses. Before genomic DNA extraction, CD8+ T cells without CD4 were isolated from blood. What the study reported, not specific to this receptor: In Omenn syndrome and CID/AS patients compared with controls, roughly 100-fold fewer unique TCR beta sequences were detected from Treg cells, versus about 10-fold fewer for other subsets. Compared with control T-cell subpopulations, RAG-deficient patients had much lower Shannon entropy and higher Simpson indices. For some subjects, some analyses of T-cell subsets were not performed. All patient T-cell subsets had shorter CDR3 lengths; Omenn syndrome patients showed >80% Treg-Tconv repertoire overlap at nucleotide and amino acid level. Sorted CD25-high CD127-low cells from Omenn syndrome patients may represent peripherally activated cells rather than bona fide Treg cells.

From cysteine to phenylalanine, the CDR3 is 15 amino acids long. CDR3 DNA is the only sequence kept; it has 45 bases, read in frame from the first base. The germline V gene (reference sequence) gives CDR1 as PRHDT and CDR2 as FYEKMQ. The V end loses 2 bases and the J end loses 7 bases, and a stretch of 14 bases separates them. This same sample was also taken into another study, of regulatory T cells. As noted in the second study: For the multiplex PCR, 52 forward TRBV primers and 13 reverse TRBJ primers were used, and amplification bias was corrected with both assay-based and computational methods. In patients, repertoires had restricted unique TRB V-J pairs and skewed V and J gene usage, with regulatory T cells showing the most marked changes. The study compared T-cell receptor beta repertoires of sorted regulatory, conventional CD4+ and CD8+ T cells in CD3G-deficient patients with those in healthy controls. Ficoll density separation was used to isolate peripheral blood mononuclear cells. CD3+ CD8+ CD4- T cells were isolated on a FACSAria cell sorter. Within the immunoSEQ assay, multiplex PCR amplified rearranged TRB loci from genomic DNA. An Illumina HiSeq platform was used to sequence the TRB amplicons. Raw sequences were error-filtered and aligned to reference gene sequences by custom algorithms and were subsequently analyzed with the immunoSEQ online tools. Frequencies of productive and nonproductive TRB rearrangements were assessed among unique sequences as well as among total sequences. Group comparisons used t tests, Mann-Whitney tests or two-way ANOVA run in Prism software.

The V and J segments used are TRBV13 and TRBJ2-2, and the D gene may be TRBD1, 5 bases matching. The clonotype was recovered from a human donor in good health. The sample consisted of CD8+ T cells sorted from blood. The CDR3 protein sequence reads: CASSLTPGLSGELFF. The nucleotides read TGTGCCAGCAGCTTAACGCCAGGGTTGAGCGGGGAGCTGTTTTTT. Extended through the reference TRBV13 and TRBJ2-2 proteins, this CDR3 yields the full variable domain: AAGVIQSPRHLIKEKRETATLKCYPIPRHDTVYWYQQGPGQDPQFLISFYEKMQSDKGSIPDRFSAQQFSDYHSELNMSSLELGDSALYFCASSLTPGLSGELFFGEGSRLTVL.